This TCR beta chain is drawn from a study of T-cell memory formation after mild COVID-19. Study overall: TCR clusters were mostly confined to one donor each.

TCRdb independently ran MiXCR on the 5' RACE reads; one entry per CDR3 protein. This sample has roughly 250,000 distinct CDR3 sequences, with over 15% found just once. Overall study findings and caveats: Still unconfirmed is whether the second-wave clones peaking on day 37 recognized SARS-CoV-2. Prior to infection, memory already included some responding clones, suggesting cross-reactive memory joined. Contracting CD4+ clones lay largely in CM and EM, with CD8+ ones residing in EMRA.

The V gene lost 4 bases and the J gene lost 7 bases, with 15 bases spanning the gap. The germline V gene encodes CDR1 SGHTA and CDR2 FQGNSA. CDR3 length: 14 residues. This clonotype came up a few times. Antigen unknown. This receptor was identified in a man between 18 and 35 years old who had mild COVID-19 (a few samples of this study predate the infection). Cell type and time point are not known. Sample: PBMCs or a T cell subset sorted from them (not recorded which). V usage is TRBV7-2 and J usage is TRBJ2-3, with a tentative D call TRBD2 (7 bases). The chain's CDR3 is CASSSSGGPYTQYF. As DNA, the CDR3 is TGTGCCAGCAGCTCGTCGGGGGGCCCGTATACGCAGTATTTT.